The present T cell receptor beta chain was sequenced within a study of cytomegalovirus exposure and HLA in healthy donors. Whole-study results and caveats: Prediction of most subjects' HLA-A and HLA-B alleles by TCR beta sequences was reportedly accurate. An ancestry cluster, one associated with Asian ancestry, reportedly showed fewer N-insertions than the 666-donor mean in a later analysis.

PCR used 60 Vbeta primers and 13 Jbeta primers. Here immunoSEQ multiplex PCR was the method, and the copy in TCRdb shows in-frame clones only, minus some. The sample includes 150,000 to 200,000 clones, over 80% of them seen just once. Points on this clone: Its antigen is currently unknown.

The trim removed 3 bases at V and 5 bases at J, leaving 6 bases unmatched. Germline CDR1 reads MDHEN; CDR2 reads SYDVKM. This CDR3 is 17 amino acids long. This TCR was sampled from a girl between 5 and 17 years old in good health and CMV-seropositive. The sequenced sample was PBMCs. The chain employs TRBV28 and TRBJ2-3, with 15 bases lining up with TRBD2. As DNA, the CDR3 is TGTGCCAGCAGTTTCTGGACTAGCGGGAGGGCCCAAGATACGCAGTATTTT. As protein: CASSFWTSGRAQDTQYF.